What follows is one T cell receptor (beta chain) and its context. As yet, its antigen is unknown. Donors, healthy HIV-negative adults, lacked recent acute infections or vaccinations. The sample is drawn from a study of shared clonotypes between healthy human individuals. At the level of the study: The plates for each donor numbered three CD4 naive, three CD4 memory, two CD8 naive and one CD8 memory.

V lost 0 bases and J lost 1, with 3 bases in between. Germline V gene lookup returns CDR1 SGHDN and CDR2 FVKESK. CDR3 length equals 13 residues. TCRdb's copy holds only in-frame clones and misses some; the assay was immunoSEQ multiplex PCR. The data hold 2 million to 2.5 million clones, with almost 96% observed a single time. Study-level points and caveats: Naive subsets usually exceeded memory subsets in estimated richness.

This TCR came from a young man in good health. The chain combines TRBV14 with TRBJ1-2; no reliable D call. The sequencing input was naive CD4+ T cells sorted from blood. Subset here: CD45RA+ positively selected. DNA of the CDR3: TGTGCCAGCAGCCAAGAATATAACTATGGCTACACCTTC. Translating it yields CASSQEYNYGYTF.